These T cell receptor beta chains were read from a single sample in a study of T cells in Graves' hyperthyroidism and ophthalmopathy. TCRdb re-derived calls from the multiplex PCR reads in MiXCR, one entry per CDR3 protein. The sample consists of hundreds of thousands of distinct CDR3 sequences, 13% to 15% of them appearing once. The specimen was blood. The receptors derive from a woman aged 18-29 years with Graves' hyperthyroidism. Both conserved end residues are part of each CDR3. Each record gives: J gene, clone size, V gene, D gene, CDR3 DNA, CDR3 protein. The D gene is left open where the match is weak. Size is omitted from some rows. Given values are once, few, many or a class for expanded clones.

TRBJ2-1,many,TRBV30,TRBD1,TGTGCCTGGTCAAGGACAGGCTCCTACAATGAGCAGTTCTTC,CAWSRTGSYNEQFF
TRBJ1-2,.,TRBV29-1,TRBD1,TGCAGCGTTTTAACAGGGGGGAATTTCTATGGCTACACCTTC,CSVLTGGNFYGYTF
TRBJ2-3,many,TRBV3-1,TRBD2,TGTGCCAGCAGCAAGAGCGGGGCAGACACAGATACGCAGTATTTT,CASSKSGADTDTQYF
TRBJ1-5,.,TRBV10-3,.,TGTGCCATCAGTGAGTCGTGGATAATGATCCCCCGCAATCAGCCCCAGCATTTT,CAISESWIMIPRNQPQHF
TRBJ2-1,many,TRBV7-9,.,TGTGCCAGCAGCTTAATTCCTAGCGTGACCTACAATGAGCAGTTCTTC,CASSLIPSVTYNEQFF
TRBJ1-1,many,TRBV11-3,.,TGTGCCAGCAGGGATCGAAGTACTGAAGCTTTCTTT,CASRDRSTEAFF
TRBJ2-1,few,TRBV10-1,.,TGCGCCAGCAGTGAGGGGACGGGACGGAACAATGAGCAGTTCTTC,CASSEGTGRNNEQFF
TRBJ2-5,few,TRBV6-5,TRBD1,TGTGCCAGCAGTTACTCGACAGGGCGATGGGAGACCCAGTACTTC,CASSYSTGRWETQYF
TRBJ2-1,many,TRBV7-9,TRBD2,TGTGCCAGCAGCTTAGCCCCGGGACTAGGTACATATGAGCAGTTCTTC,CASSLAPGLGTYEQFF
TRBJ2-5,many,TRBV13,.,TGTGCCAGCAGCTCCCAGGAGGGGCGTGAGACCCAGTACTTC,CASSSQEGRETQYF
TRBJ2-1,.,TRBV28,TRBD2,TGTGCCAGCAGTATGGGACTAGCGCCCTACAATGAGCAGTTCTTC,CASSMGLAPYNEQFF
TRBJ2-3,few,TRBV4-1,.,TGCGCCAGCAGCCAAGTAGGCCGGTTCTACGGAGATACGCAGTATTTT,CASSQVGRFYGDTQYF
TRBJ1-1,.,TRBV3-1,.,TGTGCCAGCAGCCAAGAGGGGAGTCGCCTCAAAGCTTTCTTT,CASSQEGSRLKAFF
TRBJ1-2,.,TRBV6-5,.,TGTGCCAGCAGTTACCGTGGGACGCCTCGCGGCTACACCTTC,CASSYRGTPRGYTF
TRBJ2-1,many,TRBV7-9,TRBD2,TGTGCCAGCAGCCCGAAGCTACTAGCGTACAACAATGAGCAGTTCTTC,CASSPKLLAYNNEQFF
TRBJ2-1,many,TRBV6-2/TRBV6-3,.,TGTGCCAGCAGTTCGATATACCGGGACGCCAGGTACAATGAGCAGTTCTTC,CASSSIYRDARYNEQFF
TRBJ2-3,.,TRBV5-4,TRBD2,TGTGCCAGCAGCCCGCGAGGGACTAGCGTTGATACGCAGTATTTT,CASSPRGTSVDTQYF
TRBJ2-7,many,TRBV6-1,TRBD1,TGTGCCAGCAGTGAGCAAGGGACAGACCTCTTTACCTTTAGCTCCTACGAGCAGTACTTC,CASSEQGTDLFTFSSYEQYF
TRBJ2-3,.,TRBV19,.,TGTGCCAGTAGGATCCCGAGGAGCACAGATACGCAGTATTTT,CASRIPRSTDTQYF
TRBJ2-7,many,TRBV18,TRBD1,TGTGCCAGCTACGGGGACAGGGAGTCGGAGCAGTACTTC,CASYGDRESEQYF
TRBJ1-1,many,TRBV20-1,.,TGCAGTGCTAGGTTTAGTCAGGGGATAGACACTGAAGCTTTCTTT,CSARFSQGIDTEAFF
TRBJ2-3,many,TRBV3-1,TRBD2,TGTGCCAGCAGCCCTACTAGCGGTAGCACAGATACGCAGTATTTT,CASSPTSGSTDTQYF
TRBJ2-7,many,TRBV18,.,TGTGCCAGCTCACCTGAGCTCACCTACGAGCAGTACTTC,CASSPELTYEQYF
TRBJ2-7,many,TRBV6-5,.,TGTGCCACCAGAGGGACACTACTCTACGAGCAGTACTTC,CATRGTLLYEQYF
TRBJ2-1,.,TRBV5-1,TRBD1,TGCGCCAGCAGCTTGGGTCTAAGGACAGGGAGCTCCTACAATGAGCAGTTCTTC,CASSLGLRTGSSYNEQFF
TRBJ2-4,.,TRBV6-2/TRBV6-3,.,TGTGCCAGCAGTTACTCGGACCAAGCCAAAAACATTCAGTACTTC,CASSYSDQAKNIQYF
TRBJ1-1,.,TRBV6-2/TRBV6-3,.,TGTGCCAGCAGTTACTCTGGGGGGCCTGGGGCAGCTTTCTTT,CASSYSGGPGAAFF
TRBJ2-5,many,TRBV7-6,TRBD2,TGTGCCAGCAGCTTAGAAGGCCCGGGACTAGTGATCCAAGAGACCCAGTACTTC,CASSLEGPGLVIQETQYF
TRBJ2-1,few,TRBV27,TRBD1,TGTGCCAGCAGTTCTTACAGGGGGCCCTTTTACAATGAGCAGTTCTTC,CASSSYRGPFYNEQFF
TRBJ2-3,.,TRBV19,TRBD2,TGTGCCAGTAGTATACCCTCGGCGGGAGGAGATACGCAGTATTTT,CASSIPSAGGDTQYF
TRBJ2-1,.,TRBV24-1,TRBD2,TGTGCCACCAGTGCCACAGCAGGGATAGCGGGACGGCACAATGAGCAGTTCTTC,CATSATAGIAGRHNEQFF
TRBJ1-3,many,TRBV12-3/TRBV12-4,.,TGTGCCAGCAGGTCCCCGGTGGGGTCATCGGGGGGCTTCGGAAACACCATATATTTT,CASRSPVGSSGGFGNTIYF
TRBJ1-6,.,TRBV18,.,TGTGCCAGCTCGGAAAGGGCAGGGTCCTATAATTCACCCCTCCACTTT,CASSERAGSYNSPLHF
TRBJ2-7,.,TRBV27,TRBD2,TGTGCCAGCAGTTCTCCGGGACTAGCGCGGGGTGGCGAGCAGTACTTC,CASSSPGLARGGEQYF
TRBJ1-5,.,TRBV12-3/TRBV12-4,.,TGTGCCAGCAGTTCCGAACGGTCTTATCAGCCCCAGCATTTT,CASSSERSYQPQHF